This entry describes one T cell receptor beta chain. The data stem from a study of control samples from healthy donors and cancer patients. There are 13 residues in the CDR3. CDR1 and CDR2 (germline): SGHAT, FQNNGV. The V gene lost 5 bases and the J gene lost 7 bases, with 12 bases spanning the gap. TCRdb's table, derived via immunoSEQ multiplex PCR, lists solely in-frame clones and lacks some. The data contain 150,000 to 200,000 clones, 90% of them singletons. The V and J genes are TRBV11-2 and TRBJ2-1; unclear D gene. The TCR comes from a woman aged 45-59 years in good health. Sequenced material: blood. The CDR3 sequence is CASSLGRFNEQFF. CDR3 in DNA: TGTGCCAGCAGCCTAGGGCGCTTTAATGAGCAGTTCTTC.